One sample yielded the 13 T cell receptor beta chains listed below, sequenced in a study of T cell responses to AZD1222 COVID-19 vaccine. The data were produced by immunoSEQ multiplex PCR, yet TCRdb's version contains in-frame clones alone and is incomplete. The sample lists under 200,000 clones, 80% to 95% occurring once. This specimen consisted of peripheral blood, obtained on day 0 of AZD1222 vaccination. The receptors stem from an adult in good health.

This chain joins TRBV19 and TRBJ2-3, with D unresolved. Germline V CDR1 and CDR2: LNHDA, SQIVND (reference sequence). There are 13 residues in the CDR3. Between the trimmed V and J ends, which lost 6 bases and 3 bases, there was a span of 10 bases. CDR3 sequence: CASSTDGTDTQYF. The CDR3 nucleotides read TGTGCCAGTAGCACGGACGGAACAGATACGCAGTATTTT.

The chain carries TRBV5-1 and TRBJ2-7; the D gene is possibly TRBD1 (6 bases). V lost 4 bases to trimming and J lost 3 bases, with 11 bases between them. The CDR3 length is 13 residues. Germline CDR1 and CDR2: SGHRS and YFSETQ. The DNA for the CDR3 is TGCGCCAGCAGCGGTCAGGGGCTCTACGAGCAGTACTTC. Residues: CASSGQGLYEQYF.

The genes are TRBV5-6 and TRBJ2-1; D not resolved. The CDR3 spans 12 residues. Trimming left V 4 bases short and J 4 bases short, with 6 bases between. From germline, CDR1 is SGHDT and CDR2 YYEEEE. The CDR3 nucleotides read TGTGCCAGCAGCGCCCGATACAATGAGCAGTTCTTC. Translation gives CASSARYNEQFF. Together with reference TRBV5-6 and TRBJ2-1, the CDR3 gives the full variable domain: DAGVTQSPTHLIKTRGQQVTLRCSPKSGHDTVSWYQQALGQGPQFIFQYYEEEERQRGNFPDRFSGHQFPNYSSELNVNALLLGDSALYLCASSARYNEQFFGPGTRLTVL.

The rearrangement uses TRBV5-1 and TRBJ2-2, with 9 bases matching TRBD1. CDR3 length: 15 amino acids. The V gene's germline CDR1 is SGHRS and CDR2 YFSETQ. With 0 bases clipped from V and 3 bases from J, the junction kept 0 bases outside the gene matches. CDR3 bases: TGCGCCAGCAGCTTGGGACAGGGGGACACCGGGGAGCTGTTTTTT. It yields the protein CASSLGQGDTGELFF.

This sequence joins TRBV28 and TRBJ1-6; perhaps TRBD1 as D (6 bases). This CDR3 is built from 17 residues. The ends were cut back, 2 bases at V and 7 bases at J, with 18 bases in the middle. Germline V gene lookup returns CDR1 MDHEN and CDR2 SYDVKM. CDR3 sequence: CASSLTFSGDTNSPLHF. The CDR3 nucleotides read TGTGCCAGCAGTTTAACGTTTTCAGGGGATACCAATTCACCCCTCCACTTT.

The V call is TRBV30, the J call TRBJ2-7; D unresolved. In germline, CDR1 is GTSNPN, CDR2 SVGIG (reference sequence). V lost 3 bases, J lost 3 bases, and 15 bases lay in between. CDR3 length: 14 residues. This CDR3 is CAWSISPGDYEQYF. The CDR3 bases are TGTGCCTGGAGCATAAGCCCAGGCGACTACGAGCAGTACTTC.

The V and J genes are TRBV3-1 (or the pseudogene TRBV3-2) and TRBJ1-5; D unresolved. The CDR3 covers 13 residues. The germline CDR1 and CDR2 sequences are LGHDT and YNNKEL (reference sequence). The germline V and J ends were trimmed by 1 base and 4 bases, with 5 bases remaining between them. This CDR3 reads CASSQVLNQPQHF. In DNA form, the CDR3 reads TGTGCCAGCAGCCAAGTCCTTAATCAGCCCCAGCATTTT.

This chain uses TRBV3-1 (or the pseudogene TRBV3-2) with TRBJ2-2, with D perhaps TRBD1 (6 bases). This CDR3 is 15 amino acids long. Per germline, CDR1 LGHDT and CDR2 YNNKEL (reference sequence). V was shortened by 2 bases and J by 2 bases, with 9 bases between the two germline ends. This CDR3 reads CASSQSGVNTGELFF. The CDR3 DNA follows: TGTGCCAGCAGCCAATCAGGGGTAAACACCGGGGAGCTGTTTTTT.

The chain uses TRBV6-5 and TRBJ1-2; D uncertain. V lost 6 bases to trimming and J lost 1 base, with 12 bases between them. CDR1 and CDR2 (germline): MNHEY, SVGAGI. CDR3 length equals 14 residues. The CDR3 region is CASSPTLDNYGYTF. The CDR3 DNA is TGTGCCAGCAGCCCAACTCTTGATAACTATGGCTACACCTTC.

This clone has a single count. This chain uses TRBV5-4 with TRBJ2-7, with 7 bases that match TRBD1. The CDR3 covers 14 residues. J gave up 4 bases and V 2 bases, and 6 bases lay outside the gene matches. CDR1 SGHNT and CDR2 YYREEE come from the germline V gene (reference sequence). CDR3 amino acids: CASSLKGAMYEQYF. In DNA form, the CDR3 reads TGTGCCAGCAGCTTAAAGGGGGCGATGTACGAGCAGTACTTC.

CDR3 nucleotide sequence: TGTGCCAGCAGTTTAGCCGAGCTGAACACTGAAGCTTTCTTT. Its translation is CASSLAELNTEAFF. The chain employs TRBV27 and TRBJ1-1; D is unclear. This CDR3 is 14 amino acids long. CDR1 is MNHEY and CDR2 is SMNVEV in the germline V gene (reference sequence). V was clipped by 2 bases and J by 0 bases, with 7 bases between them.

For this clone: The junction shows a germline mismatch at one end, possibly a read error. V usage is TRBV6-5 and J usage is TRBJ1-2; D gene unclear. The CDR3 is made up of 12 amino acids. The germline V gene has CDR1 MNHEY and CDR2 SVGAGI. The CDR3, as DNA: TGTGCCAGCTCGACTGTGGGCCCCCTGCTCTTCTTC. Protein: CASSTVGPLLFF.

The table lists this clone with a count of one. The chain recombines TRBV2 with TRBJ2-5, with TRBD2 matching 7 bases. Germline CDR1 reads SNHLY; CDR2 reads FYNNEI. The J segment lost 0 bases and the V segment lost 6 bases, leaving 7 bases of the junction unmatched. The CDR3 runs 15 residues. This CDR3 is CASSENGGYQETQYF. The CDR3 nucleotides are TGTGCCAGCAGCGAGAACGGGGGGTACCAAGAGACCCAGTACTTC.